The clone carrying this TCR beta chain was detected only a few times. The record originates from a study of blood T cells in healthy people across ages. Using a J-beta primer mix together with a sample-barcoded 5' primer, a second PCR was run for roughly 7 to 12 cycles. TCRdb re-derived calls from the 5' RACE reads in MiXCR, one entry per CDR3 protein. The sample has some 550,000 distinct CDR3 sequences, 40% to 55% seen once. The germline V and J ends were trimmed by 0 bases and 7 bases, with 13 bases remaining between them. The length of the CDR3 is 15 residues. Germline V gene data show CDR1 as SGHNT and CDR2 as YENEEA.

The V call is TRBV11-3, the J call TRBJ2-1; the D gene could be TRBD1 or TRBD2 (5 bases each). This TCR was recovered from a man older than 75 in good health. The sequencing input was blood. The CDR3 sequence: CASSLDGARKNEQFF. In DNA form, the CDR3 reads TGTGCCAGCAGCTTAGACGGGGCTCGGAAAAATGAGCAGTTCTTC. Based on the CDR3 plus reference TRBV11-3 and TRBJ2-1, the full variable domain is EAGVVQSPRYKIIEKKQPVAFWCNPISGHNTLYWYLQNLGQGPELLIRYENEEAVDDSQLPKDRFSAERLKGVDSTLKIQPAELGDSAVYLCASSLDGARKNEQFFGPGTRLTVL.